Each of the 18 T cell receptor beta chains below was sequenced from the same sample in a study of T cells after yellow fever vaccination. TCRdb fed the 5' RACE reads into MiXCR, producing one record per CDR3 protein. This table holds some 110,000 distinct CDR3 sequences, about 7.2% found once. The sequenced sample was CD4+ T cells sorted from PBMCs, obtained more than 40 days after the first yellow fever vaccination. The source of these receptors is a man aged 18-30 years who received the YFV17D yellow fever vaccine.

The table lists this clonotype with many counts. The rearrangement joins TRBV7-6 to TRBJ2-7, with TRBD2 matching 8 bases. The ends lost 4 bases at V and 6 bases at J; junction bases unmatched: 11. The CDR3 spans 15 residues. Germline V gene data show CDR1 as SGHVS and CDR2 as FNYEAQ. The CDR3 DNA reads as TGTGCCAGCAGCTCGGGGGGGCGAGCTCGGGGCGAGCAGTACTTC. Its translation is CASSSGGRARGEQYF.

In its sample, this clonotype was seen a few times. The chain carries TRBV7-2 and TRBJ2-2; D possibly corresponds to TRBD2 (7 bases). The V and J ends lost 3 bases and 3 bases respectively, with 11 bases between them. This CDR3 comprises 15 residues. Germline CDR1 reads SGHTA; CDR2 reads FQGNSA. CDR3 region: CASSLRGGDTGELFF. For the CDR3, the DNA is TGTGCCAGCAGCTTGAGAGGGGGGGACACCGGGGAGCTGTTTTTT.

This clonotype was counted ten times or more. The chain has TRBV2 and TRBJ2-7; possibly TRBD1 for D (6 bases). V lost 6 bases to trimming and J lost 5 bases, with 14 bases between them. The CDR3 has 13 amino acids. CDR1 is SNHLY and CDR2 is FYNNEI in the germline V gene. CDR3 amino acids: CASSLWGPHEQYV. In DNA form, the CDR3 reads TGTGCCAGCAGCCTGTGGGGGCCCCACGAGCAGTACGTC.

The chain links TRBV6-5 to TRBJ1-1; 10 bases are shared with TRBD1. CDR3 length equals 16 residues. Looked up from germline, CDR1 is MNHEY and CDR2 is SVGAGI. Trimming took 0 bases from V and 4 from J; bases not matched to a gene: 5. Here the CDR3 DNA reads TGTGCCAGCAGTTACTCGACAGGGGGCTTGGGCACTGAAGCTTTCTTT. This gives the protein CASSYSTGGLGTEAFF.

Comments on this clonotype: A much larger clone lies one base from this, so it may be a read error. V usage is TRBV12-3 or TRBV12-4 and J usage is TRBJ2-5, with TRBD2 matching 8 bases. This CDR3 has 15 amino acids. Trimming cost V 6 bases and J 8 bases; bases outside gene matches: 14. In DNA, the CDR3 is TGTGCCAGCAGGGTAGTCGGATCAGCGGGAGATACCCAGTACTTC. Translated: CASRVVGSAGDTQYF.

This clonotype was recorded many times. The DNA of the CDR3 is TGCGCCAGCAGCTTGGACAGCGCCACAGATACGCAGTATTTT. Amino acid sequence: CASSLDSATDTQYF. The chain has TRBV5-1 and TRBJ2-3, with unresolved D. V gave up 0 bases and J gave up 2 bases, with 7 bases separating them. The V gene's germline CDR1 is SGHRS and CDR2 YFSETQ. CDR3 length equals 14 residues.

This clonotype was found many times. This chain joins TRBV5-1 and TRBJ2-1; D call uncertain. Germline V gives CDR1 SGHRS, CDR2 YFSETQ. V lost 5 bases to trimming and J lost 7 bases, with 7 bases between them. This CDR3 region has 11 residues. CDR3 amino acids: CASRGGNEQFF. CDR3 bases: TGCGCCAGCAGAGGTGGAAATGAGCAGTTCTTC.

This clonotype has at least ten counts. V gene TRBV12-3 or TRBV12-4 combines with J gene TRBJ2-5, with D possibly being TRBD2 (5 bases). V lost 5 bases and J lost 5, with 15 bases in between. The CDR3 has 14 residues. The CDR3 sequence is CASSEEPGFETQYF. The CDR3 nucleotides are TGTGCCAGCAGTGAAGAACCGGGGTTTGAGACCCAGTACTTC.

The table lists this clonotype with many counts. The chain couples TRBV5-4 to TRBJ1-6; D possibly corresponds to TRBD1 (5 bases). This CDR3 is built from 14 residues. Germline V gives CDR1 SGHNT, CDR2 YYREEE (reference sequence). Trimming removed 5 bases at V and 8 bases at J, with 14 bases between. The CDR3 here is CASSSQVGHSPLHF. In DNA, the CDR3 is TGTGCCAGCAGTTCTCAGGTGGGACATTCACCCCTCCACTTT.

This clonotype was counted at least ten times. The chain uses TRBV7-9 and TRBJ1-4; D unresolved. The CDR3 runs to 12 residues. V lost 5 bases, J lost 7 bases, and 8 bases lay in between. Germline lookup yields CDR1 SEHNR and CDR2 FQNEAQ (reference sequence). CDR3 sequence reads: CASSLGTEKLFF. For the CDR3, the DNA is TGTGCCAGCAGCCTCGGAACTGAAAAACTGTTTTTT.

The V and J genes are TRBV5-1 and TRBJ1-2; 8 bases map to TRBD1. Germline CDR1 is SGHRS and CDR2 is YFSETQ. Trimming cost V 4 bases and J 5 bases; bases outside gene matches: 13. This CDR3 spans 16 amino acids. The CDR3 DNA is TGCGCCAGCAGCGTTGGACAGGGTTTGATCCGGTATGGCTACACCTTC. It yields the protein CASSVGQGLIRYGYTF.

Ten or more counts support this clonotype. The chain carries TRBV5-4 and TRBJ2-7; tentative D call: TRBD2 (6 bases). The V end lost 0 bases, the J end lost 2 bases, and 12 bases lay between the germline ends. CDR1 and CDR2 from the germline V gene are SGHNT and YYREEE (reference sequence). The CDR3 has 15 amino acids. CDR3 protein: CASSLDSGRPYEQYF. The CDR3 DNA sequence: TGTGCCAGCAGCTTGGATTCCGGGAGACCCTACGAGCAGTACTTC.

This clonotype showed up many times. The rearrangement uses TRBV20-1 and TRBJ2-4, with TRBD1 matching over 7 bases. CDR1 is DFQATT, CDR2 SNEGSKA, per germline (reference sequence). The CDR3 extends over 14 amino acids. Losses at the gene ends were 1 base for V and 1 base for J; bases not matched to a gene: 1. DNA for the CDR3: TGCAGTGCTAGAGCACAGGGGGCCAAAAACATTCAGTACTTC. It is translated as CSARAQGAKNIQYF.

This clonotype came up many times. The chain joins TRBV7-9 to TRBJ1-2; D is uncertain. Trimming stripped 5 bases from V and 2 bases from J, with 9 bases between. CDR3 length: 13 residues. Per germline, CDR1 SEHNR and CDR2 FQNEAQ (reference sequence). The CDR3 coding sequence is TGTGCCAGCAGCGGCACAGTAAACTATGGCTACACCTTC. Encoded protein: CASSGTVNYGYTF. The full variable domain, rest sourced from reference TRBV7-9 and TRBJ1-2, is DTGVSQNPRHKITKRGQNVTFRCDPISEHNRLYWYRQTLGQGPEFLTYFQNEAQLEKSRLLSDRFSAERPKGSFSTLEIQRTEQGDSAMYLCASSGTVNYGYTFGSGTRLTVV.

This clonotype was recorded many times. The chain links TRBV12-3 or TRBV12-4 to TRBJ2-3, with TRBD2 as a possible D gene (5 bases). The CDR3 spans 15 residues. V lost 7 bases, J lost 2 bases, and 16 bases lay in between. This CDR3 reads CASNPREVPTDTQYF. The DNA for the CDR3 is TGTGCCAGCAACCCCCGGGAAGTCCCCACAGATACGCAGTATTTT.

As to this clonotype: At one boundary the junction diverges from the germline segment, which might be a read error. J is TRBJ1-1 and V is TRBV20-1; 9 nucleotides agree with TRBD1. Germline loops: CDR1 DFQATT, CDR2 SNEGSKA (reference sequence). The CDR3 has 16 amino acids. The CDR3 DNA reads as TGCTGTGCTAGCCCCGGGACAGGGAGGTCCGACACTGAAGCTTTCTTT. This codes for CCASPGTGRSDTEAFF.

This clonotype has at least ten counts. This sequence joins TRBV5-1 and TRBJ2-2; no clear D. The CDR3 spans 15 residues. Trimming pared 2 bases from V and 6 bases from J, leaving 14 bases between. Germline assignment: CDR1 SGHRS and CDR2 YFSETQ. The CDR3 nucleotides are TGCGCCAGCAGCTTCGACTGGCTCGGTCCCGGGGAGCTGTTTTTT. Translation: CASSFDWLGPGELFF. The whole variable domain, filled in from reference TRBV5-1 and TRBJ2-2, reads KAGVTQTPRYLIKTRGQQVTLSCSPISGHRSVSWYQQTPGQGLQFLFEYFSETQRNKGNFPGRFSGRQFSNSRSEMNVSTLELGDSALYLCASSFDWLGPGELFFGEGSRLTVL.

The chain joins TRBV7-2 to TRBJ2-1; tentative D call: TRBD2 (6 bases). The germline V and J ends were trimmed by 5 bases and 9 bases, with 17 bases remaining between them. Germline V gene lookup returns CDR1 SGHTA and CDR2 FQGNSA. There are 14 residues in the CDR3. Here the CDR3 reads CASSTGLLPGEQFF. DNA of the CDR3: TGTGCCAGCAGCACGGGACTGCTGCCCGGTGAGCAGTTCTTC.